This section outlines one T cell receptor beta chain sequence together with its context. Antigen: not known. As for time point: cycle 4 day 1 (C4D1), after more than 5 weeks of nivolumab. Relapse after autologous stem cell transplantation occurred in every patient, and brentuximab vedotin exposure varied. This specimen comes from a study of PD-1 blockade in classical Hodgkin lymphoma. About the study: Once every 2 weeks, patients received intravenous nivolumab at 3 mg/kg. General study results and limits: Why the repertoires differ is still unclear, perhaps disease activity or prior therapy. Complete responders showed a baseline diversity that resembled the diversity of newly diagnosed patients. The study found that TCR diversity rose significantly by C4D1 in CD4+ but not CD8+ cells.

CDR3 length: 19 residues. Unmatched junction bases numbered 7, after V lost 0 bases and J lost 0 bases. CDR1 SGDLS and CDR2 YYNGEE come from the germline V gene. Method: immunoSEQ multiplex PCR; TCRdb's copy keeps in-frame clones and lacks some. Of some 90,000 clones listed, roughly 73% were seen once; the top ten hold over 7.5%. J is TRBJ2-1 and V is TRBV9, with 12 bases lining up with TRBD2. Source: peripheral blood mononuclear cells (PBMCs), taken before the fourth cycle of nivolumab. The TCR originated in a human donor with classical Hodgkin lymphoma. The CDR3: CASSVGLAGGPNSYNEQFF. DNA of the CDR3: TGTGCCAGCAGCGTAGGTCTAGCGGGAGGGCCTAACTCCTACAATGAGCAGTTCTTC. Full variable domain (missing parts from reference TRBV9 and TRBJ2-1): DSGVTQTPKHLITATGQRVTLRCSPRSGDLSVYWYQQSLDQGLQFLIQYYNGEERAKGNILERFSAQQFPDLHSELNLSSLELGDSALYFCASSVGLAGGPNSYNEQFFGPGTRLTVL.